What follows describes a single TCR beta chain. Its specific antigen is unknown. It has no much larger one-base neighbor in the sample; base qualities were not kept. This entry comes from a study of blood T cell repertoires in COVID-19 (dated by TCRdb to between 2020 and 2021). Regarding the research as a whole: Samples covering the acute and convalescent phases of COVID-19 were provided by collaborators in the United States, Italy and Spain. Deeply sampled blood TCRbeta repertoires from subjects exposed to, actively infected with, or recovered from COVID-19 were included in the dataset. A de-identified subject ID, COVID-19 status, age in years and sex were almost always included in the sample metadata. A freely available public database, intended as a resource for researchers studying the immune response to SARS-CoV-2, is where the repertoires were released. The material from the prospective study consisted of cDNA or gDNA derived from T cells, B-cell-depleted T cells, or PBMCs. Where available, HLA class I and class II types were obtained from metadata supplied by the sample provider rather than from assay-based typing. Samples were obtained from the ongoing ImmuneRACE study (first 160 participants) and from some 1,300 subjects provided by 6 global collaborators.

Broad study findings and their caveats: The quantity of clinical and demographic metadata differed by source and by participant and was supplied without curation.

TCRbeta CDR3 regions were amplified from genomic DNA by means of the immunoSEQ Assay, a bias-controlled multiplex PCR. The published analysis was carried out like this. Nucleated cell counts per sample were estimated from amplification of reference gene primers within the assay. To quantify the absolute abundance of each unique TCRbeta CDR3 rearrangement, sequence reads were collapsed and filtered. For each sample, productive Simpson clonality was calculated as the square root of Simpson's diversity index across productive rearrangements. TCRdb re-hosts the immuneACCESS table, in-frame sequences only. Its copies lack some clones; in the studies checked, an unresolved V gene accounts for under half of them, and the cause for the rest is not known. The V and J calls and clone size were taken over from that table, and D and trimming were inferred from the DNA. For this sample there are about 260,000 clones; 70% to 90% appear just once. Approximately 2% of the sample is in the top ten clones.

Whole blood was collected in K2EDTA tubes by collaborating institutions according to the institutions' own protocols. For TCRbeta analysis, collaborators shipped samples as frozen whole blood, isolated PBMCs, or DNA extracted from either of those sample types. Reading the germline V gene (reference sequence) gives CDR1 LNHDA and CDR2 SQIVND. Reading from cysteine to phenylalanine, the CDR3 counts 12 amino acids. Kept here is only the CDR3 DNA, which spans 36 bases and is read in frame from base 1. Trimming removed 5 bases from V and 6 bases from J, leaving 5 bases between the germline ends. In this chain, TRBV19 is recombined with TRBJ1-6, with the D gene too uncertain to name. Sequenced material: peripheral blood. The sequence was collected from a man aged 25 to 45 with active or convalescent COVID-19. The nucleotide sequence is TGTGCCAGTAGTCCGGTTAATTCACCCCTCCACTTT. This translates into CASSPVNSPLHF.